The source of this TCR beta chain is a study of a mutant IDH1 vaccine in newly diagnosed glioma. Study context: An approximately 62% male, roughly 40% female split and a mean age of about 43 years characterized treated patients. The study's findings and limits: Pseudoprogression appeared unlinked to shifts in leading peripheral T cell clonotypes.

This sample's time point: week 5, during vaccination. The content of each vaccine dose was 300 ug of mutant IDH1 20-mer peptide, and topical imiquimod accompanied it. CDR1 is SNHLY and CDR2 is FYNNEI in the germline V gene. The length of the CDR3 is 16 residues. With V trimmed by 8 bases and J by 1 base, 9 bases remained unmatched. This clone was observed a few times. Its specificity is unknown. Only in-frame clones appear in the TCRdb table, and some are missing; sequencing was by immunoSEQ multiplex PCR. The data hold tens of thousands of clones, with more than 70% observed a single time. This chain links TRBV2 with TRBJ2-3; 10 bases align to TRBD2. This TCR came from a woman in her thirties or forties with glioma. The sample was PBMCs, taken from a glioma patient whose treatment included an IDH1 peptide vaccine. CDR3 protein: CASRLLAGARTDTQYF. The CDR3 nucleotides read TGTGCCAGCCGACTTCTAGCGGGGGCTCGCACAGATACGCAGTATTTT.